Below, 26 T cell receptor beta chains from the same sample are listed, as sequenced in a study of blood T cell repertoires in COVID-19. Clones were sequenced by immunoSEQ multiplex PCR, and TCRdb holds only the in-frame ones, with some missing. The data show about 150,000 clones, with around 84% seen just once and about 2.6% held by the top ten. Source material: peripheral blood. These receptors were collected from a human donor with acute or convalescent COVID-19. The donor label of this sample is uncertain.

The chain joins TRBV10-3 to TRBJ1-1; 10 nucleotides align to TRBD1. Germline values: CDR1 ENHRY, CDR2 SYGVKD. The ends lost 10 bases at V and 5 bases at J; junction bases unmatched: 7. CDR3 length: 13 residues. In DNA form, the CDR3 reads TGTGCCACACAGACAGGGGGCCGTACTGAAGCTTTCTTT. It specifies CATQTGGRTEAFF.

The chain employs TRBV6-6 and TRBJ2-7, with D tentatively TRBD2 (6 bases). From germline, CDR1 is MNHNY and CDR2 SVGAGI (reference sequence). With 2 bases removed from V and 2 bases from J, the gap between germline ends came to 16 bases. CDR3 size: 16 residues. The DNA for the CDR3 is TGTGCCAGCAGTTACCCCCGAGGTAGCGGTCCCTACGAGCAGTACGTC. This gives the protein CASSYPRGSGPYEQYV.

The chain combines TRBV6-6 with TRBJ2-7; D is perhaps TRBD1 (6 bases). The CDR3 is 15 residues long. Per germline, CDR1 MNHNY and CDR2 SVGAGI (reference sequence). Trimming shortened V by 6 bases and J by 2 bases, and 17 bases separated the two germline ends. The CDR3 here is CASRGPDSVPYEQYF. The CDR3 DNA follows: TGTGCCAGCAGGGGCCCGGACAGCGTACCCTACGAGCAGTACTTC.

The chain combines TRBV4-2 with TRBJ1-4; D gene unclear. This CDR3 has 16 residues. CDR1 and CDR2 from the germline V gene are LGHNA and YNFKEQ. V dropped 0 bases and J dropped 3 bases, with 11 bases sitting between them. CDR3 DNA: TGTGCCAGCAGCCAAGATCCGGTATACCCTAATGAAAAACTGTTTTTT. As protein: CASSQDPVYPNEKLFF.

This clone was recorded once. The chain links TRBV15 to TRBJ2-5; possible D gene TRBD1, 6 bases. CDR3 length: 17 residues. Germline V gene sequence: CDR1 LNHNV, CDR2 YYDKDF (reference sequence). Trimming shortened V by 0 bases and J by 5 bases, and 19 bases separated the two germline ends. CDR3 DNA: TGTGCCACCAGCAGAGATACCCCAACAGGGCCTAGGGAGACCCAGTACTTC. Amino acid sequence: CATSRDTPTGPRETQYF.

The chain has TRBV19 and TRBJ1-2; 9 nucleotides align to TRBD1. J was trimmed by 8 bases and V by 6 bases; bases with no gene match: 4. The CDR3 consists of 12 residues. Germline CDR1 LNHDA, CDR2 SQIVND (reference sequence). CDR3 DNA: TGTGCCAGTAGGGCGGACAGGGGCGGCTACACCTTC. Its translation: CASRADRGGYTF.

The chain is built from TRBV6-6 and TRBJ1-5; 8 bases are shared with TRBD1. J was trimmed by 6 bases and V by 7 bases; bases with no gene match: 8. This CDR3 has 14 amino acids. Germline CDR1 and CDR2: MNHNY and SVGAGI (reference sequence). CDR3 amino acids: CASTLDRDAQPQHF. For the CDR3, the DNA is TGTGCCAGCACCCTGGACAGGGATGCTCAGCCCCAGCATTTT.

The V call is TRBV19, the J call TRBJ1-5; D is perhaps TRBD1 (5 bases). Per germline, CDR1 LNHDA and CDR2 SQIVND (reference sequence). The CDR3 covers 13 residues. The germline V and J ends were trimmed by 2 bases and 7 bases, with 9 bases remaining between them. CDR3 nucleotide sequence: TGTGCCAGTAGTATAAGGGGAAGGCAGCCCCAGCATTTT. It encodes CASSIRGRQPQHF.

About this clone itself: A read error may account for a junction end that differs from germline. DNA of the CDR3: TGTGCTAGCAGCCACGGGGTAGAAGAGACCCAGTACTTC. Residues: CASSHGVEETQYF. The V gene is TRBV7-7, the J gene TRBJ2-5; D may be TRBD2 (5 bases). The CDR3 has 13 amino acids. CDR1 SSHAT and CDR2 FNYEAQ come from the germline V gene (reference sequence).

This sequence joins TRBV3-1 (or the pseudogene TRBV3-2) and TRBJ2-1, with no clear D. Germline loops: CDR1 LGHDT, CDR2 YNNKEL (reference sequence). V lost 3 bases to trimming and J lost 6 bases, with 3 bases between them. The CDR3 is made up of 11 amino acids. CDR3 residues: CASSQANEQFF. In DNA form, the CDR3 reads TGTGCCAGCAGCCAGGCCAATGAGCAGTTCTTC.

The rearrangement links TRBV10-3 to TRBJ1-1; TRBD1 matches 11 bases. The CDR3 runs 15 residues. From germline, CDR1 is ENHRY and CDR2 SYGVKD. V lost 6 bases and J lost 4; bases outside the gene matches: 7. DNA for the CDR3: TGTGCCATCAGAGAGGACAGGGGGCTGAGCACTGAAGCTTTCTTT. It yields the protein CAIREDRGLSTEAFF.

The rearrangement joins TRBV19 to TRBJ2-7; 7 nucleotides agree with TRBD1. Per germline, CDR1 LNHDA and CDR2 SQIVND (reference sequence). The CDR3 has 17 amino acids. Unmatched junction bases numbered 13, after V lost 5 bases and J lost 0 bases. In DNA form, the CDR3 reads TGTGCCAGTAGTCTCGCAACGGGACAGCGGAGCTCCTACGAGCAGTACTTC. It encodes CASSLATGQRSSYEQYF.

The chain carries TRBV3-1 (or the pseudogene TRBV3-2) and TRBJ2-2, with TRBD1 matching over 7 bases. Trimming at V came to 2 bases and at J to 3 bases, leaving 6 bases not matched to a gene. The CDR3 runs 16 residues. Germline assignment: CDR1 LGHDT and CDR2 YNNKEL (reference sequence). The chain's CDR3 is CASSQRQGWDTGELFF. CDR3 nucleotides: TGTGCCAGCAGCCAAAGACAGGGCTGGGACACCGGGGAGCTGTTTTTT.

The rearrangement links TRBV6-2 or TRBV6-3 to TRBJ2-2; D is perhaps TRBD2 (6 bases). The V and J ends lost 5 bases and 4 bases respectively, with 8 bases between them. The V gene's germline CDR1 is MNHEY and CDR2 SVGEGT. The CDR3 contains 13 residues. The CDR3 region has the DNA TGTGCCAGCAGTCAACTAGCCACCGGGGAGCTGTTTTTT. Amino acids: CASSQLATGELFF.

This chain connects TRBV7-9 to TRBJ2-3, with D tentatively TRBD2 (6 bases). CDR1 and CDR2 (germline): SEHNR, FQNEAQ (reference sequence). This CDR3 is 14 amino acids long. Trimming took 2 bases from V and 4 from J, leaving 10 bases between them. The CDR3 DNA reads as TGTGCCAGCAGCTTAACGGCGGGACCAGATACGCAGTATTTT. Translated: CASSLTAGPDTQYF. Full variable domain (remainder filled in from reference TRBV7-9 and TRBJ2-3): DTGVSQNPRHKITKRGQNVTFRCDPISEHNRLYWYRQTLGQGPEFLTYFQNEAQLEKSRLLSDRFSAERPKGSFSTLEIQRTEQGDSAMYLCASSLTAGPDTQYFGPGTRLTVL.

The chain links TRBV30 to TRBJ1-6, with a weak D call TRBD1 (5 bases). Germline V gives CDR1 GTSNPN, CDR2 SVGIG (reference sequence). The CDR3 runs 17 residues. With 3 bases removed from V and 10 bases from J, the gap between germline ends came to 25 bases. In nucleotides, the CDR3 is TGTGCCTGGAGGGACGGCGGGATTCAGGGATCTTGGTCACCCCTCCACTTT. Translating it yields CAWRDGGIQGSWSPLHF.

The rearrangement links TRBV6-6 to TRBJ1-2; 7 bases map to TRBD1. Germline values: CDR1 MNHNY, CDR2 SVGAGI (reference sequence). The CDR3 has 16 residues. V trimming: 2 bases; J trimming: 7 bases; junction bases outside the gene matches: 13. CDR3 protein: CASSYRDKGAMSGYTF. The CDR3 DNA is TGTGCCAGCAGTTACAGGGATAAGGGGGCGATGAGTGGCTACACCTTC.

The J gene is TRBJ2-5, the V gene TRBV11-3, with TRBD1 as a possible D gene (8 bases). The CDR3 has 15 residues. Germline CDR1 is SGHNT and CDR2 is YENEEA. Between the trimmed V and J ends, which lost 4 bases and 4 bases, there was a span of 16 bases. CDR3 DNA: TGTGCCAGCAGCTCCAGGACAGGGAGGGGAGAGACCCAGTACTTC. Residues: CASSSRTGRGETQYF.

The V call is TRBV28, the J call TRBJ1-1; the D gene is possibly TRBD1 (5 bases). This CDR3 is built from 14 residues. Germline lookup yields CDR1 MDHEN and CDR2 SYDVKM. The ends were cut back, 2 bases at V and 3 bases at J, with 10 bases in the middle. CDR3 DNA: TGTGCCAGCAGTTTACCAGGGAGGTACACTGAAGCTTTCTTT. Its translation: CASSLPGRYTEAFF.

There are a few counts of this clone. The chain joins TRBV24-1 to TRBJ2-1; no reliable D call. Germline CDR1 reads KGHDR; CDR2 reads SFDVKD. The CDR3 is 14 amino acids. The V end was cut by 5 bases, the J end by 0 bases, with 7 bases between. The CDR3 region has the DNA TGTGCCACCAGTGCTCAGTACTCCTACAATGAGCAGTTCTTC. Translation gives CATSAQYSYNEQFF.

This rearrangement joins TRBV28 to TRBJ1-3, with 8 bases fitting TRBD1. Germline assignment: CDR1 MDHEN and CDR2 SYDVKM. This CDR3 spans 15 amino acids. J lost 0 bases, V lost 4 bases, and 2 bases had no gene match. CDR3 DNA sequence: TGTGCCAGCAGTTCGACAGGGGTCTCTGGAAACACCATATATTTT. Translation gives CASSSTGVSGNTIYF.

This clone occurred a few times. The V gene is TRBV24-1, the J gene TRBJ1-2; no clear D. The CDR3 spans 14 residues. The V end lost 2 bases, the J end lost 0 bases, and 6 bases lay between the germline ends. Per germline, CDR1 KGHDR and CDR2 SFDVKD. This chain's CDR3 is CATSDSRSNYGYTF. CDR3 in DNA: TGTGCCACCAGTGATTCCCGGTCTAACTATGGCTACACCTTC.

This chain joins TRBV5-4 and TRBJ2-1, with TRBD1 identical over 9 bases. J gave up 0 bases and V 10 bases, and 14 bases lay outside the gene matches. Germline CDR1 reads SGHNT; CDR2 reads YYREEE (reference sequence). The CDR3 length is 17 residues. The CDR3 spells CAGGTGTRTHSYNEQFF. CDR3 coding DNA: TGTGCCGGGGGGACAGGGACCAGGACCCACTCCTACAATGAGCAGTTCTTC.

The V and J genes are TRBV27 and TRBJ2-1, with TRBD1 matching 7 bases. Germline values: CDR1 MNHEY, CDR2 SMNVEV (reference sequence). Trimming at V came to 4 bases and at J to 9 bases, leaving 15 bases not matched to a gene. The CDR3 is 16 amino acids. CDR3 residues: CASSSPGGQYLSEQFF. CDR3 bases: TGTGCCAGCAGTTCCCCAGGGGGACAGTATCTTTCTGAGCAGTTCTTC.

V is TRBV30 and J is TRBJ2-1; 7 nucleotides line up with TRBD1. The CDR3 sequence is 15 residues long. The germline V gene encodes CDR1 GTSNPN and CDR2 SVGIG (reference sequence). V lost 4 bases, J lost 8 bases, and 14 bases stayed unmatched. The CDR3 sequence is CAWTHWDSIRDEQFF. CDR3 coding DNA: TGTGCCTGGACCCATTGGGACAGTATTCGCGATGAGCAGTTCTTC.

CDR3 amino acids: CASSLTGDRGETEAFF. In nucleotides, the CDR3 is TGTGCCAGCAGCTTAACCGGGGACAGGGGGGAGACTGAAGCTTTCTTT. This chain connects TRBV7-3 to TRBJ1-1; 11 bases are a match to TRBD1. Trimming at V came to 0 bases and at J to 5 bases, leaving 5 bases not matched to a gene. Germline V CDR1 and CDR2: SGHTA, FQGTGA. The CDR3 length is 16 residues.